One sample yielded the 24 T cell receptor beta chains listed below, sequenced in a study of shared clonotypes between healthy human individuals. Profiling relied on immunoSEQ multiplex PCR, and the TCRdb table lists in-frame clones only, not all of them. Of about 96,000 clones listed, 68% were seen once; the top ten hold 45% to 55%. The material sequenced was memory CD8+ T cells sorted from blood. The subset: CD45RO+ cells pooled with CCR7-negative TemRA cells. The receptors shown here come from a man in his thirties or forties in good health.

The V call is TRBV5-1, the J call TRBJ2-1, with TRBD2 matching over 8 bases. Trimming took 3 bases from V and 8 from J; bases not matched to a gene: 7. This CDR3 has 14 amino acids. The germline V gene has CDR1 SGHRS and CDR2 YFSETQ. The CDR3 here is CASSWGTSRDEQFF. The CDR3 DNA reads TGCGCCAGCAGCTGGGGGACTAGTAGGGATGAGCAGTTCTTC.

This rearrangement joins TRBV6-1 to TRBJ1-5; TRBD1 matches 9 bases. This CDR3 has 18 residues. Germline CDR1 and CDR2: MNHNS and SASEGT. With V trimmed by 3 bases and J by 0 bases, 9 bases remained unmatched. The CDR3 bases are TGTGCCAGCAGTGAGGACAGGGGAAGGGGATATAGCAATCAGCCCCAGCATTTT. It codes for CASSEDRGRGYSNQPQHF.

The chain carries TRBV5-4 and TRBJ1-2; D possibly corresponds to TRBD1 (6 bases). Trimming removed 4 bases at V and 8 bases at J, with 21 bases between. The CDR3 length is 15 residues. Germline V gene sequence: CDR1 SGHNT, CDR2 YYREEE (reference sequence). The CDR3 protein is CASSVEPGQPEGYTF. DNA for the CDR3: TGTGCCAGCAGCGTGGAGCCCGGACAGCCTGAAGGCTACACCTTC.

This clone was detected only once. The rearrangement links TRBV25-1 to TRBJ2-1; D is perhaps TRBD2 (6 bases). Trimming took off 3 bases at V and 1 base at J, with 19 bases between the two ends. CDR1 is MGHDK and CDR2 is SYGVNS in the germline V gene. The CDR3 is made up of 18 amino acids. The CDR3: CASSDPFNGSGSYNEQFF. In DNA form, the CDR3 reads TGTGCCAGCAGTGACCCCTTTAATGGTAGCGGTTCCTACAATGAGCAGTTCTTC.

CDR3 nucleotides: TGTGCCAGCAGGAACCCGGGACAGGGGAGTGTGAATGAGCAGTTCTTC. Protein: CASRNPGQGSVNEQFF. The chain couples TRBV2 to TRBJ2-1; 10 bases line up with TRBD1. The junction had 12 bases not matched to a gene; V was cut back by 6 bases and J by 7 bases. This CDR3 has 16 residues. The germline CDR1 and CDR2 sequences are SNHLY and FYNNEI.

The chain combines TRBV6-1 with TRBJ1-2; D is possibly TRBD1 (5 bases). V gave up 6 bases and J gave up 4 bases, with 15 bases separating them. CDR3 length: 14 residues. The germline V gene encodes CDR1 MNHNS and CDR2 SASEGT. DNA for the CDR3: TGTGCCAGCAGAGGGACCCTGGGGTCCTATGGCTACACCTTC. This encodes CASRGTLGSYGYTF.

The rearrangement uses TRBV5-4 and TRBJ2-3; 8 bases line up with TRBD2. The CDR3 is made up of 16 amino acids. The V gene end was trimmed by 1 base and the J gene end by 0 bases; junction bases not matched to a gene: 4. Germline loops: CDR1 SGHNT, CDR2 YYREEE (reference sequence). CDR3 sequence: CASSLQAGGSTDTQYF. The CDR3 nucleotides are TGTGCCAGCAGCTTGCAGGCGGGAGGAAGCACAGATACGCAGTATTTT.

This clone was seen a handful of times. Other DNA sequences in this sample translate to the same CDR3. The rearrangement links TRBV11-3 to TRBJ1-1; D gene unclear. From germline, CDR1 is SGHNT and CDR2 YENEEA. V was shortened by 0 bases and J by 2 bases, with 7 bases between the two germline ends. This CDR3 is built from 14 residues. The CDR3 protein is CASSLDSGNTEAFF. DNA of the CDR3: TGTGCCAGCAGCTTAGATTCCGGTAACACTGAAGCTTTCTTT.

The chain combines TRBV4-1 with TRBJ2-5; 11 nucleotides align to TRBD2. This CDR3 comprises 18 residues. Germline V lookup: CDR1 MGHRA, CDR2 YSYEKL. Losses at the gene ends were 4 bases for V and 7 bases for J; bases not matched to a gene: 17. The CDR3 reads CASSPGGGLADTGGTQYF. CDR3 sequence (DNA): TGCGCCAGCAGCCCCGGTGGGGGACTAGCGGACACAGGCGGGACCCAGTACTTC.

The chain links TRBV14 to TRBJ2-1; D is uncertain. V was shortened by 4 bases and J by 3 bases, with 13 bases between the two germline ends. The CDR3 sequence is 15 residues long. Per germline, CDR1 SGHDN and CDR2 FVKESK. CDR3 region: CASSPLERYYNEQFF. The DNA for the CDR3 is TGTGCCAGCAGCCCCCTGGAGCGCTACTACAATGAGCAGTTCTTC.

About this clone itself: Different DNA sequences within this sample yield the same CDR3. The chain is built from TRBV11-2 and TRBJ2-2; maybe TRBD1 (5 bases). The CDR3 has 14 amino acids. CDR1 and CDR2 (germline): SGHAT, FQNNGV. The V and J ends lost 5 bases and 1 base respectively, with 8 bases between them. The CDR3 nucleotides are TGTGCCAGCAGCCGTAGGGGGAACACCGGGGAGCTGTTTTTT. This gives the protein CASSRRGNTGELFF.

The chain recombines TRBV27 with TRBJ2-7; 8 nucleotides agree with TRBD2. The V gene's germline CDR1 is MNHEY and CDR2 SMNVEV (reference sequence). J lost 6 bases, V lost 6 bases, and 13 bases had no gene match. The CDR3 length is 15 residues. CDR3 amino acids: CASSALDSGGSEQYF. CDR3 in DNA: TGTGCCAGCAGCGCCCTTGACAGCGGGGGCAGCGAGCAGTACTTC.

The V call is TRBV6-5, the J call TRBJ2-1; D remains ambiguous. CDR1 MNHEY and CDR2 SVGAGI come from the germline V gene. V shed 5 bases and J shed 0 bases, with 11 bases lying between them. This CDR3 has 15 amino acids. CDR3 in amino acids: CASSLGIVSYNEQFF. The DNA for the CDR3 is TGTGCCAGCAGTCTTGGCATCGTCTCCTACAATGAGCAGTTCTTC.

CDR3 protein: CSVGATDTQYF. CDR3 sequence (DNA): TGCAGCGTTGGGGCCACAGATACGCAGTATTTT. The genes are TRBV29-1 and TRBJ2-3; no clear D. The CDR3 spans 11 residues. V was cut by 4 bases and J by 2 bases, with 4 bases left in between. The germline V gene encodes CDR1 SQVTM and CDR2 ANQGSEA.

V is TRBV7-3 and J is TRBJ2-2; 11 bases line up with TRBD1. The length of the CDR3 is 16 residues. V was pared by 5 bases and J by 6 bases, with 8 bases of the junction left unmatched. CDR1 is SGHTA, CDR2 FQGTGA, per germline. In DNA, the CDR3 is TGTGCCAGCAGCCCCGGACAGGGGGCGTTTGCCGGGGAGCTGTTTTTT. Amino acids: CASSPGQGAFAGELFF.

This CDR3 is CASSSHWTGGDQPQHF. The CDR3 DNA is TGTGCCAGCAGCTCTCATTGGACAGGGGGCGACCAGCCCCAGCATTTT. The rearrangement joins TRBV7-8 to TRBJ1-5, with TRBD1 matching over 11 bases. The CDR3 is 16 amino acids. Germline CDR1 is SGHVS and CDR2 is FQNEAQ. The J segment lost 7 bases and the V segment lost 4 bases, leaving 9 bases of the junction unmatched.

The chain joins TRBV6-6 to TRBJ2-7, with 11 bases lining up with TRBD2. The CDR3 length is 15 residues. The germline CDR1 and CDR2 sequences are MNHNY and SVGAGI (reference sequence). The V gene end was trimmed by 7 bases and the J gene end by 4 bases; junction bases not matched to a gene: 9. CDR3 nucleotide sequence: TGTGCCAGCACCCCCCCGGGACTAGCGGTTTACGAGCAGTACTTC. Translation gives CASTPPGLAVYEQYF.

This chain uses TRBV2 with TRBJ1-1; no clear D. The germline gives CDR1 SNHLY, CDR2 FYNNEI. The CDR3 extends over 15 amino acids. The germline V and J ends were trimmed by 5 bases and 5 bases, with 18 bases remaining between them. In DNA, the CDR3 is TGTGCCAGCAGTCCAAGAGACAAATTCCGGACTGAAGCTTTCTTT. This translates into CASSPRDKFRTEAFF.

This chain links TRBV6-4 with TRBJ1-3; D not certain. CDR3 length: 18 amino acids. The germline V gene encodes CDR1 MRHNA and CDR2 SNTAGT. V lost 8 bases and J 0 bases, leaving 23 bases between the germline ends. CDR3 nucleotides: TGTGCCAGCCCCCCCCTCGGTACACCTCAGTCCTCTGGAAACACCATATATTTT. Encoded protein: CASPPLGTPQSSGNTIYF.

This clone was observed many times. This chain links TRBV11-2 with TRBJ2-1; D unresolved. Germline-derived CDR1 and CDR2 are SGHAT and FQNNGV. Trimming shortened V by 3 bases and J by 0 bases, and 3 bases separated the two germline ends. The CDR3 runs 13 residues. The CDR3 sequence: CASSLDSYNEQFF. CDR3 nucleotide sequence: TGTGCCAGCAGCTTGGACTCCTACAATGAGCAGTTCTTC.

The V gene is TRBV7-9, the J gene TRBJ2-7, with a tentative D call TRBD1 (6 bases). Trimming stripped 5 bases from V and 1 base from J, with 21 bases between. Germline V lookup: CDR1 SEHNR, CDR2 FQNEAQ (reference sequence). The CDR3 runs to 17 residues. The CDR3 sequence is CASSPEIRTGLSYEQYF. The CDR3 coding sequence is TGTGCCAGCAGCCCCGAGATTAGAACAGGGTTGTCCTACGAGCAGTACTTC.

The rearrangement joins TRBV29-1 to TRBJ1-1; D unresolved. CDR3 length equals 14 residues. Trimming left V 5 bases short and J 4 bases short, with 17 bases between. From germline, CDR1 is SQVTM and CDR2 ANQGSEA. The CDR3 coding sequence is TGCAGCGTTCAGAGTAAATTAGGATCCACTGAAGCTTTCTTT. Amino acid sequence: CSVQSKLGSTEAFF.

This clone occurred many times. V usage is TRBV4-3 and J usage is TRBJ1-5; weak D call: TRBD1 (6 bases). The CDR3 sequence is 15 residues long. V lost 0 bases and J 5 bases, leaving 11 bases between the germline ends. Germline V CDR1 and CDR2: LGHNA, YSLEER. The CDR3 bases are TGCGCCAGCAGCCAAGATGGGCAGGGGTATCAGCCCCAGCATTTT. Translation gives CASSQDGQGYQPQHF.

The chain uses TRBV7-9 and TRBJ2-7, with D maybe TRBD2 (5 bases). V gave up 1 base and J gave up 5 bases, with 12 bases separating them. The germline V gene encodes CDR1 SEHNR and CDR2 FQNEAQ (reference sequence). The CDR3 loop spans 14 amino acids. The CDR3 DNA sequence: TGTGCCAGCAGCTTAGGCCCTAGCATTAACGAGCAGTACTTC. Protein sequence: CASSLGPSINEQYF.